The present T cell receptor beta chain was sequenced within a study of blood T cell repertoires in COVID-19 (dated by TCRdb to 2018 to 2021). Some background on the complete study: Samples covering the acute and convalescent phases of COVID-19 were provided by collaborators in the United States, Italy and Spain. Samples came from the ongoing ImmuneRACE study (first 160 participants) plus 1,254 subjects from 6 global collaborators. The dataset comprised deeply sampled blood TCRbeta repertoires from subjects exposed to, actively infected with, or recovered from COVID-19. The sample metadata nearly always contained a de-identified subject ID, COVID-19 status, age in years and sex. The material from the prospective study consisted of cDNA or gDNA derived from T cells, B-cell-depleted T cells, or PBMCs. The repertoires were released in a freely available public database intended as a resource for research on the immune response to SARS-CoV-2. Where available, HLA class I and class II types were taken from metadata supplied by the sample provider and were not determined by assay-based typing.

A word on this clone: Its antigen is not yet known. Base qualities were left out, and no much larger clone turns up one base away.

Results the study describes overall, beyond this receptor: The amount of clinical and demographic metadata varied by source and participant and was provided uncurated.

The immunoSEQ Assay, a bias-controlled multiplex PCR, was used to amplify TCRbeta CDR3 regions from genomic DNA. The source study handled its data this way. Within the assay, amplification of reference gene primers was used to estimate how many nucleated cells each sample contained. Sequence reads were collapsed and filtered to measure the absolute abundance of every unique TCRbeta CDR3 rearrangement. For each sample, productive Simpson clonality was calculated as the square root of Simpson's diversity index over productive rearrangements. TCRdb mirrors the immuneACCESS table, restricted to in-frame sequences. Some clones are absent from its copies; in checked studies, under half trace to an unresolved V gene, and the reason for the others is unknown. V and J calls and clone size are as listed in that table; D and trimming were resolved from the DNA. The sample has approximately 210,000 clones on record, roughly four fifths of them singletons. The ten biggest clones cover roughly 5.3% of the sample.

CDR1 is given as SNHLY and CDR2 as FYNNEI, both from the germline V gene. The CDR3 has 13 amino acids, counting the end cysteine and phenylalanine. Of the read, only the CDR3 DNA is kept; its 39 bases are in frame from base 1. Trimming leaves V shorter by 8 bases and J shorter by 4 bases, with the junction holding 7 bases beyond the gene matches. Whole blood was collected in K2EDTA tubes by collaborating institutions according to the institutions' own protocols. For TCRbeta analysis, collaborators shipped samples as frozen whole blood, isolated PBMCs, or DNA extracted from either of those sample types.

The source is a woman between 65 and 79 years old with active or convalescent COVID-19. Specimen: peripheral blood. The chain uses TRBV2 and TRBJ2-5, and TRBD2 aligns with 7 junction nucleotides. The CDR3 region: CASGLDLGETQYF. The nucleotide sequence reads as follows: TGTGCCAGCGGACTAGATTTGGGAGAGACCCAGTACTTC.